Listed below are T cell receptor beta chains from one sample, sequenced in a study of blood T cell repertoires in COVID-19. Here immunoSEQ multiplex PCR was the method, and the copy in TCRdb shows in-frame clones only, minus some. Among about 150,000 clones, over 80% were seen once, and the ten largest hold roughly 2.9%. Sequenced sample: peripheral blood. The receptors were sampled from a woman aged 60-70 years with acute or convalescent COVID-19. Each CDR3 is given with its conserved first and last residue. The order of the fields is J gene, D gene, clone size, V gene, CDR3 protein, CDR3 DNA. D genes are given only for firm matches. Size is stated for part of the rows, as once, few or many counts, or as a class when the clone is expanded.

TRBJ1-6,-,-,TRBV6-2/TRBV6-3,CASSWSDVYNSPLHF,TGTGCCAGCAGTTGGAGCGATGTTTATAATTCACCCCTCCACTTT
TRBJ2-5,-,-,TRBV14,CASSQEGVTQYF,TGTGCCAGCAGCCAAGAAGGGGTAACCCAGTACTTC
TRBJ1-2,-,-,TRBV21-1,CASSKHVGQGGCYTF,TGTGCCAGCAGCAAACATGTTGGACAGGGCGGGTGCTACACCTTC
TRBJ2-3,TRBD2,-,TRBV29-1,CSVDRGDPDTQYF,TGCAGCGTTGACCGGGGGGATCCAGATACGCAGTATTTT
TRBJ1-2,-,-,TRBV7-2,CASSPEAYGYTF,TGTGCCAGCAGCCCGGAGGCGTATGGCTACACCTTC
TRBJ2-5,TRBD1,-,TRBV25-1,CASSEPTGKVETQYF,TGTGCCAGCAGTGAACCGACAGGGAAGGTGGAGACCCAGTACTTC
TRBJ2-7,-,-,TRBV7-8,CASSFGQKSYEQYF,TGTGCCAGCAGCTTCGGACAGAAATCCTACGAGCAGTACTTC
TRBJ1-1,TRBD1,-,TRBV6-5,CASSYTTGTTNTEAFF,TGTGCCAGCAGTTACACGACAGGGACGACGAACACTGAAGCTTTCTTT
TRBJ2-2,TRBD1,-,TRBV6-1,CASSEAGTGTTGELFF,TGTGCCAGCAGTGAAGCGGGGACAGGGACGACCGGGGAGCTGTTTTTT
TRBJ2-6,-,-,TRBV6-1,CASSETFYSGANVLTF,TGTGCCAGCAGTGAGACTTTTTACTCTGGGGCCAACGTCCTGACTTTC
TRBJ2-5,-,-,TRBV10-2,CASRLQETQYF,TGCGCCAGCAGATTACAAGAGACCCAGTACTTC
TRBJ2-5,TRBD1,-,TRBV12-5,CASVPDRRTETQYF,TGTGCTAGTGTCCCGGACAGGAGGACAGAGACCCAGTACTTC
TRBJ2-7,TRBD2,-,TRBV4-1,CASSQASSGVYEQYF,TGCGCCAGCAGCCAAGCGTCTAGCGGGGTCTACGAGCAGTACTTC
TRBJ2-4,-,-,TRBV6-1,CASSERGRGQAKNIQYF,TGTGCCAGCAGTGAACGGGGCAGGGGTCAAGCCAAAAACATTCAGTACTTC
TRBJ1-2,TRBD1,-,TRBV29-1,CSVVPTGQEGYGYTF,TGCAGCGTTGTCCCTACGGGACAGGAGGGCTATGGCTACACCTTC
TRBJ2-1,-,-,TRBV6-2/TRBV6-3,CASSYRQGGLENEQFF,TGTGCCAGCAGTTACCGTCAGGGGGGCCTTGAAAATGAGCAGTTCTTC
TRBJ2-3,TRBD2,once,TRBV5-4,CASSLVSGAADTQYF,TGTGCCAGCAGCTTGGTTAGCGGGGCGGCAGATACGCAGTATTTT
TRBJ2-1,-,-,TRBV18,CASSPLTVSQVYNEQFF,TGTGCCAGCTCACCGCTTACAGTATCCCAGGTTTACAATGAGCAGTTCTTC
TRBJ1-6,-,-,TRBV4-3,CASSQVVELNSPLHF,TGCGCCAGCAGCCAAGTTGTGGAGCTTAATTCACCCCTCCACTTT
TRBJ1-1,-,-,TRBV28,CASSGAGRNTEAFF,TGTGCCAGCAGTGGGGCGGGAAGGAACACTGAAGCTTTCTTT
TRBJ1-5,TRBD1,-,TRBV19,CASTSDRVNQPQHF,TGTGCCAGTACCTCGGACAGGGTCAATCAGCCCCAGCATTTT
TRBJ1-5,-,-,TRBV5-4,CASSSGGGNQPQHF,TGTGCCAGCAGCTCTGGAGGCGGCAATCAGCCCCAGCATTTT
TRBJ2-1,TRBD1,-,TRBV11-2,CASSFTSGGSYNEQFF,TGTGCCAGCAGCTTCACCTCAGGGGGCTCCTACAATGAGCAGTTCTTC
TRBJ2-1,TRBD2,-,TRBV3-1/TRBV3-2,CASSLSGGVYNEQFF,TGTGCCAGCAGCCTTAGCGGGGGGGTATACAATGAGCAGTTCTTC
TRBJ2-3,-,-,TRBV4-1,CASSQARFYTDTQYF,TGCGCCAGCAGCCAAGCTCGTTTCTATACAGATACGCAGTATTTT
TRBJ1-5,TRBD1,-,TRBV5-6,CASSPDRGRSNQPQHF,TGTGCCAGCAGCCCGGACAGGGGGCGAAGCAATCAGCCCCAGCATTTT
TRBJ2-7,-,-,TRBV19,CASSILAGASYEQYF,TGTGCCAGTAGTATCCTGGCAGGGGCCTCCTACGAGCAGTACTTC
TRBJ2-4,-,few,TRBV7-2,CASSLEGAGFLAKNIQYF,TGTGCCAGCAGCTTAGAGGGGGCGGGATTCTTAGCCAAAAACATTCAGTACTTC
TRBJ2-7,TRBD2,-,TRBV29-1,CSVSSGGAYEQYF,TGCAGCGTGTCTAGCGGGGGGGCCTACGAGCAGTACTTC
TRBJ2-2,TRBD1,once,TRBV19,CASSMGQGAGAGELFF,TGTGCCAGTAGTATGGGACAGGGGGCTGGCGCCGGGGAGCTGTTTTTT
TRBJ1-1,-,-,TRBV19,CASSIDMNTEAFF,TGTGCCAGTAGTATCGACATGAACACTGAAGCTTTCTTT
TRBJ2-1,TRBD2,-,TRBV28,CASSFGTSGGVYNEQFF,TGTGCCAGCAGTTTTGGGACTAGCGGGGGGGTGTACAATGAGCAGTTCTTC
TRBJ1-2,-,-,TRBV2,CASSGGLFNYGYTF,TGTGCCAGCAGTGGGGGCTTGTTTAACTATGGCTACACCTTC